The 4 T cell receptor beta chains below were found in one sample sequenced in a study of T cells in Graves' hyperthyroidism and ophthalmopathy. What was amplified from RNA transcripts were TCR beta CDR3 regions. HTBI primers were employed in a first-round RT-PCR of the TCR CDR3. Each CDR3 protein is one row after TCRdb ran MiXCR on the multiplex PCR reads. The table includes 450,000 to 700,000 distinct CDR3 sequences, 46% detected once. Sequenced sample: peripheral blood or thyroid tissue (not recorded which). The receptors shown here come from a woman aged 18 to 35 with Graves' hyperthyroidism.

This clonotype appeared a few times. The chain links TRBV3-1 to TRBJ2-5; the D call may be TRBD1 or TRBD2 (6 bases each). The V end lost 0 bases, the J end lost 6 bases, and 20 bases lay between the germline ends. The V gene's germline CDR1 is LGHDT and CDR2 YNNKEL (reference sequence). The CDR3 runs to 17 residues. The CDR3 sequence is CASSQDPGAEAIKTQYF. The CDR3 nucleotides read TGTGCCAGCAGCCAAGATCCGGGGGCAGAAGCAATAAAGACCCAGTACTTC.

Concerning this clonotype: This could be a read error, since a much larger clone is one nucleotide away. The chain carries TRBV19 and TRBJ2-2, with TRBD2 as a possible D gene (6 bases). This CDR3 contains 13 residues. CDR1 is LNHDA, CDR2 SQIVND, per germline (reference sequence). The CDR3 loop is CASELVESGGLFF. The CDR3 nucleotides read TGTGCCAGTGAGCTGGTGGAGTCCGGGGGGCTGTTTTTT.

The genes are TRBV15 and TRBJ2-5, with a possible D match to TRBD1 (5 bases). This CDR3 region has 15 residues. Germline CDR1 and CDR2: LNHNV and YYDKDF (reference sequence). V was cut by 3 bases and J by 0 bases, with 11 bases left in between. The CDR3 bases are TGTGCCACCAGCAGCCAAGGGGCATACCAAGAGACCCAGTACTTC. Protein: CATSSQGAYQETQYF.

The V and J genes are TRBV12-3 or TRBV12-4 and TRBJ1-4; 9 nucleotides agree with TRBD1. Trimming took 7 bases from V and 5 from J; bases not matched to a gene: 5. This CDR3 has 14 residues. The chain's CDR3 is CASTEGQGNEKLFF. Written as DNA, the CDR3 is TGTGCCAGCACGGAGGGACAGGGAAATGAAAAACTGTTTTTT.